A single sample gave rise to the 32 T cell receptor beta chains below, sequenced in a study of blood T cell repertoires in COVID-19. Using immunoSEQ multiplex PCR, the repertoire was profiled, and TCRdb retains in-frame clones only, with some absent. The data contain 200,000 or so clones, 60% to 80% of them singletons. The material sequenced was peripheral blood. The receptors stem from a man aged 55 to 69 with active or convalescent COVID-19.

The J gene is TRBJ2-3, the V gene TRBV5-1; D remains ambiguous. Trimming cost V 4 bases and J 5 bases, with 14 bases left between them. CDR1 and CDR2 (germline): SGHRS, YFSETQ. The CDR3 is made up of 14 amino acids. Here the CDR3 DNA reads TGCGCCAGCAGCGCGCCCCAAAGTGGAGATACGCAGTATTTT. Its translation: CASSAPQSGDTQYF.

The V and J genes are TRBV7-2 and TRBJ2-7; D uncertain. This CDR3 has 14 residues. The ends were cut back, 0 bases at V and 0 bases at J, with 6 bases in the middle. Germline V gives CDR1 SGHTA, CDR2 FQGNSA. In DNA form, the CDR3 reads TGTGCCAGCAGCTTAGCCCCGGGCTCCTACGAGCAGTACTTC. Its protein product is CASSLAPGSYEQYF.

This clone has just a few counts. The chain uses TRBV5-1 and TRBJ1-2; no reliable D call. V lost 0 bases and J 4 bases, leaving 7 bases between the germline ends. This CDR3 spans 13 amino acids. The germline gives CDR1 SGHRS, CDR2 YFSETQ. CDR3 sequence: CASSLDMAYGYTF. CDR3 nucleotides: TGCGCCAGCAGCTTGGATATGGCCTATGGCTACACCTTC.

CDR3 region: CASSGTSGAKNIQYF. The CDR3 coding sequence is TGTGCCAGCAGTGGGACTAGCGGGGCCAAAAACATTCAGTACTTC. The chain carries TRBV7-9 and TRBJ2-4, with TRBD2 identical over 12 bases. The CDR3 sequence is 15 residues long. CDR1 is SEHNR and CDR2 is FQNEAQ in the germline V gene (reference sequence). V lost 6 bases to trimming and J lost 1 base; unmatched junction nucleotides: 1.

The chain links TRBV19 to TRBJ2-1, with D possibly TRBD1 on 6 matching bases. The CDR3 runs 14 residues. V lost 5 bases and J 5 bases, leaving 13 bases between the germline ends. Germline V gene sequence: CDR1 LNHDA, CDR2 SQIVND (reference sequence). The CDR3 coding sequence is TGTGCCAGTAGTCAGAACAGGGCGGACAATGAGCAGTTCTTC. Translation gives CASSQNRADNEQFF.

The gene calls are TRBV9 and TRBJ2-7, with TRBD1 matching 7 bases. Germline CDR1 reads SGDLS; CDR2 reads YYNGEE. The CDR3 spans 15 residues. The junction had 3 bases not matched to a gene; V was cut back by 0 bases and J by 0 bases. CDR3 residues: CASSVEGQSSYEQYF. The CDR3 bases are TGTGCCAGCAGCGTAGAGGGACAGAGCTCCTACGAGCAGTACTTC.

V and J are TRBV27 and TRBJ2-3, with 7 nucleotides matching TRBD1. Losses at the gene ends were 6 bases for V and 0 bases for J; bases not matched to a gene: 6. CDR3 size: 15 residues. Germline V gene data show CDR1 as MNHEY and CDR2 as SMNVEV (reference sequence). The CDR3 loop reads CASRGSRGSTDTQYF. DNA for the CDR3: TGTGCCAGCAGAGGAAGCAGGGGGAGCACAGATACGCAGTATTTT.

This clone has only a few counts. The chain couples TRBV13 to TRBJ1-1; D remains unclear. The V gene lost 4 bases and the J gene lost 5 bases, with 17 bases spanning the gap. Germline-derived CDR1 and CDR2 are PRHDT and FYEKMQ (reference sequence). The CDR3 consists of 15 residues. CDR3 loop: CASSSDLGSYTEAFF. CDR3 bases: TGTGCCAGCAGCTCGGACTTAGGGTCCTATACTGAAGCTTTCTTT.

The chain has TRBV21-1 and TRBJ1-2; the D call of TRBD1 is as the table states it, not checked on the DNA. TRBV21-1 is listed as a pseudogene. The CDR3 covers 13 residues. The CDR3 protein is CASSKGARGGYTF. In DNA form, the CDR3 reads TGTGCCAGCAGCAAAGGGGCCAGGGGAGGCTACACCTTC.

As concerns this clone: At one end the junction does not follow the germline gene, possibly because of a read error. V and J are TRBV19 and TRBJ2-3, with D maybe TRBD2 (5 bases). Germline V CDR1 and CDR2: LNHDA, SQIVND (reference sequence). The CDR3 loop spans 14 amino acids. CDR3 DNA sequence: TGTGCCAGTAGTTCGGGGTACGGCACAAATACGCAGTATTTT. The encoded protein is CASSSGYGTNTQYF.

This CDR3 is CASNRGYGYTF. The DNA of the CDR3 is TGTGCCAGTAACAGGGGCTATGGCTACACCTTC. The chain joins TRBV19 to TRBJ1-2, with TRBD1 matching over 7 bases. V lost 7 bases to trimming and J lost 4 bases; unmatched junction nucleotides: 0. The CDR3 is 11 amino acids. Germline CDR1 is LNHDA and CDR2 is SQIVND (reference sequence).

The rearrangement joins TRBV7-9 to TRBJ2-7, with 7 bases lining up with TRBD1. This CDR3 comprises 14 residues. V lost 5 bases and J lost 4; bases outside the gene matches: 8. Germline V gene lookup returns CDR1 SEHNR and CDR2 FQNEAQ (reference sequence). The CDR3 coding sequence is TGTGCCAGCAGCGAAGACAGGGTGGGATACGAGCAGTACTTC. Amino acids: CASSEDRVGYEQYF.

J is TRBJ2-1 and V is TRBV9; perhaps TRBD2 as D (6 bases). Germline V lookup: CDR1 SGDLS, CDR2 YYNGEE. This CDR3 has 15 amino acids. The V and J ends lost 3 bases and 2 bases respectively, with 12 bases between them. CDR3 in DNA: TGTGCCAGCAGCGCCCTAGCGCCAGCCTACAATGAGCAGTTCTTC. This codes for CASSALAPAYNEQFF.

The genes are TRBV6-5 and TRBJ2-1, with 7 bases aligning to TRBD2. With V trimmed by 0 bases and J by 9 bases, 11 bases remained unmatched. This CDR3 is 16 amino acids long. CDR1 and CDR2 from the germline V gene are MNHEY and SVGAGI. CDR3 coding DNA: TGTGCCAGCAGTTACTCAGAGCGGGATGACTCCGCTGAGCAGTTCTTC. Its translation is CASSYSERDDSAEQFF.

The chain is built from TRBV7-9 and TRBJ2-7, with D perhaps matching TRBD1 (5 bases). Trimming removed 1 base from V and 4 bases from J, with 14 bases in between. Germline V gives CDR1 SEHNR, CDR2 FQNEAQ (reference sequence). This CDR3 has 15 residues. CDR3 region: CASSLVSGQGYEQYF. The CDR3 nucleotides are TGTGCCAGCAGCTTAGTTTCGGGTCAGGGTTACGAGCAGTACTTC.

The rearrangement joins TRBV10-3 to TRBJ2-1; possibly TRBD2 for D (6 bases). Between the trimmed V and J ends, which lost 6 bases and 4 bases, there was a span of 10 bases. CDR1 ENHRY and CDR2 SYGVKD come from the germline V gene. The CDR3 has 13 amino acids. In DNA form, the CDR3 reads TGTGCCATCAGATCCGGGACTTACAATGAGCAGTTCTTC. Its protein product is CAIRSGTYNEQFF.

This clone has just a few counts. This rearrangement joins TRBV11-3 to TRBJ2-2; 13 nucleotides match TRBD2. Germline values: CDR1 SGHNT, CDR2 YENEEA. The trim removed 1 base at V and 5 bases at J, leaving 4 bases unmatched. There are 17 residues in the CDR3. CDR3 in amino acids: CASSLGTSGSGTGELFF. CDR3 bases: TGTGCCAGCAGCTTAGGGACTAGCGGGAGTGGTACCGGGGAGCTGTTTTTT.

This clone came up once. The CDR3, as DNA: TGTGCCAGCAGTTTATGGTCAGCGGGAGGGCCCCATGAGCAGTTCTTC. This encodes CASSLWSAGGPHEQFF. V is TRBV28 and J is TRBJ2-1; 10 bases map to TRBD2. With V trimmed by 0 bases and J by 8 bases, 7 bases remained unmatched. The CDR3 has 16 residues. Germline assignment: CDR1 MDHEN and CDR2 SYDVKM.

The chain links TRBV7-3 to TRBJ2-7, with D perhaps TRBD2 (6 bases). The V and J ends lost 5 bases and 2 bases respectively, with 10 bases between them. Germline V CDR1 and CDR2: SGHTA, FQGTGA. The CDR3 contains 13 residues. The CDR3 protein is CASSPGLPYEQYF. The CDR3 coding sequence is TGTGCCAGCAGCCCGGGACTGCCCTACGAGCAGTACTTC.

The chain carries TRBV7-7 and TRBJ2-2, with no clear D. Germline values: CDR1 SSHAT, CDR2 FNYEAQ (reference sequence). V was shortened by 0 bases and J by 3 bases, with 8 bases between the two germline ends. The CDR3 is made up of 15 amino acids. CDR3 in amino acids: CASSLASRDTGELFF. Here the CDR3 DNA reads TGTGCCAGCAGCTTAGCTTCACGGGACACCGGGGAGCTGTTTTTT.

The chain has TRBV2 and TRBJ2-7; weak D call: TRBD2 (6 bases). CDR1 SNHLY and CDR2 FYNNEI come from the germline V gene. CDR3 length: 13 residues. V lost 8 bases and J lost 2, with 13 bases in between. CDR3 sequence (DNA): TGTGCCAGCCTCCCTGGGGGGACCTACGAGCAGTACTTC. This translates into CASLPGGTYEQYF.

This clone showed up just once. The chain recombines TRBV10-3 with TRBJ2-5; 8 bases match TRBD1. This CDR3 comprises 14 residues. V lost 5 bases and J lost 5; bases outside the gene matches: 7. Germline V lookup: CDR1 ENHRY, CDR2 SYGVKD. The DNA for the CDR3 is TGTGCCATCAGTTCGACAGGGGCGGGGGAGACCCAGTACTTC. Its translation: CAISSTGAGETQYF.

This chain links TRBV7-8 with TRBJ1-2; 11 nucleotides line up with TRBD1. The CDR3 spans 15 residues. Germline CDR1 is SGHVS and CDR2 is FQNEAQ. V was clipped by 5 bases and J by 4 bases; unmatched bases: 6. CDR3 amino acids: CASSPGQGGLYGYTF. The CDR3, as DNA: TGTGCCAGCAGCCCGGGACAGGGGGGACTCTATGGCTACACCTTC.

V and J are TRBV9 and TRBJ2-2; D is undetermined. Germline CDR1 is SGDLS and CDR2 is YYNGEE. This CDR3 region has 15 residues. V lost 5 bases to trimming and J lost 1 base, with 12 bases between them. The DNA for the CDR3 is TGTGCCAGCAGGGATGGGCACCAGAACACCGGGGAGCTGTTTTTT. Its protein is CASRDGHQNTGELFF.

The gene calls are TRBV5-5 and TRBJ2-3; maybe TRBD2 (6 bases). This CDR3 comprises 16 residues. V lost 1 base, J lost 2 bases, and 14 bases lay in between. Germline V lookup: CDR1 SGHKS, CDR2 YYEKEE (reference sequence). The CDR3 spells CASSLPTGSHTDTQYF. Written as DNA, the CDR3 is TGTGCCAGCAGCTTGCCTACCGGGAGCCACACAGATACGCAGTATTTT.

The chain couples TRBV7-3 to TRBJ2-1; D possibly corresponds to TRBD2 (5 bases). This CDR3 is built from 15 residues. The V end lost 4 bases, the J end lost 5 bases, and 15 bases lay between the germline ends. In germline, CDR1 is SGHTA, CDR2 FQGTGA. This chain's CDR3 is CASSSLGGLNNEQFF. The CDR3 DNA sequence: TGTGCCAGCAGCTCCCTAGGAGGTCTTAACAATGAGCAGTTCTTC.

This chain links TRBV19 with TRBJ1-5; possible D gene TRBD1, 6 bases. The CDR3 extends over 15 amino acids. The germline V and J ends were trimmed by 9 bases and 2 bases, with 17 bases remaining between them. Germline CDR1 reads LNHDA; CDR2 reads SQIVND (reference sequence). In DNA, the CDR3 is TGTGCCAGCGAGGGGGGGGCTGTTGGCAATCAGCCCCAGCATTTT. This translates into CASEGGAVGNQPQHF. Together with reference TRBV19 and TRBJ1-5, the CDR3 gives the full variable domain: DGGITQSPKYLFRKEGQNVTLSCEQNLNHDAMYWYRQDPGQGLRLIYYSQIVNDFQKGDIAEGYSVSREKKESFPLTVTSAQKNPTAFYLCASEGGAVGNQPQHFGDGTRLSIL.

The CDR3 protein is CSGESGEKLFF. The CDR3 DNA is TGCAGTGGCGAATCCGGTGAAAAACTGTTTTTT. V is TRBV20-1 and J is TRBJ1-4; D is unresolved. Germline CDR1 and CDR2: DFQATT and SNEGSKA (reference sequence). This CDR3 has 11 amino acids. Trimming cost V 7 bases and J 7 bases, with 10 bases left between them.

The chain recombines TRBV23-1 with TRBJ1-2; TRBD1 matches 8 bases. TRBV23-1 is an open reading frame whose function is uncertain. With V trimmed by 0 bases and J by 4 bases, 7 bases remained unmatched. CDR3 length equals 16 residues. The CDR3 nucleotides are TGCGCCAGCAGTCAATCGCCCCGGGACAGGATCTATGGCTACACCTTC. Translating it yields CASSQSPRDRIYGYTF.

This clone was picked up a small number of times. The V call is TRBV19, the J call TRBJ1-1; the match to TRBD1 covers 7 bases. This CDR3 is built from 11 residues. In germline, CDR1 is LNHDA, CDR2 SQIVND (reference sequence). Trimming at V came to 11 bases and at J to 5 bases, leaving 5 bases not matched to a gene. The CDR3 region has the DNA TGTGCCGGGTACAGGGGTACTGAAGCTTTCTTT. The encoded protein is CAGYRGTEAFF.

The DNA for the CDR3 is TGTGCCAGCAGTGAAGCACCTACGGGACTAGCCGGCGAGCAGTACTTC. Translation: CASSEAPTGLAGEQYF. The V call is TRBV2, the J call TRBJ2-7; 9 bases are shared with TRBD2. Trimming took 0 bases from V and 6 from J; bases not matched to a gene: 9. CDR3 length equals 16 residues. In germline, CDR1 is SNHLY, CDR2 FYNNEI.

This clone occurred many times. This chain uses TRBV7-9 with TRBJ2-1; D gene unclear. CDR1 SEHNR and CDR2 FQNEAQ come from the germline V gene (reference sequence). The length of the CDR3 is 14 residues. V was trimmed by 5 bases and J by 9 bases, leaving 17 bases between them. DNA for the CDR3: TGTGCCAGCAGCGACAACGCCTCTGGCCCTGAGCAGTTCTTC. Its protein product is CASSDNASGPEQFF.